These 2 T cell receptor beta chains were sequenced from one sample in a study of identical twins. TCRdb re-called the 5' RACE reads with MiXCR, one entry per CDR3 protein. Seen here are fewer than 550,000 distinct CDR3 sequences, 14% observed once, and the top ten hold 0.8% to 1%. The same sample was also studied in work on yellow fever vaccine responses in identical twins.

The sample taken for sequencing was CD4+ T cells sorted from blood. The receptors shown here come from a woman aged 18-29 years in good health.

CDR3 bases: TGTGCCAGCAGCTCGCAACAGGGTGGAGTAAGATCCTACGAGCAGTACTTC. It encodes CASSSQQGGVRSYEQYF. The V gene is TRBV5-6, the J gene TRBJ2-7, with a tentative D call TRBD1 (6 bases). Looked up from germline, CDR1 is SGHDT and CDR2 is YYEEEE. This CDR3 has 17 residues. V lost 3 bases and J 1 base, leaving 20 bases between the germline ends. The entire variable domain, with the rest obtained from reference TRBV5-6 and TRBJ2-7, is as follows: DAGVTQSPTHLIKTRGQQVTLRCSPKSGHDTVSWYQQALGQGPQFIFQYYEEEERQRGNFPDRFSGHQFPNYSSELNVNALLLGDSALYLCASSSQQGGVRSYEQYFGPGTRLTVT.

This clonotype has more than one count but fewer than ten. The V and J genes are TRBV20-1 and TRBJ2-7; D possibly uses TRBD1 or TRBD2 (5 bases each). Trimming removed 8 bases from V and 4 bases from J, with 18 bases in between. The CDR3 sequence is 13 residues long. Germline-derived CDR1 and CDR2 are DFQATT and SNEGSKA (reference sequence). The CDR3 spells CSTTWGSSYEQYF. The CDR3 coding sequence is TGCAGTACTACATGGGGGTCGTCGTACGAGCAGTACTTC.